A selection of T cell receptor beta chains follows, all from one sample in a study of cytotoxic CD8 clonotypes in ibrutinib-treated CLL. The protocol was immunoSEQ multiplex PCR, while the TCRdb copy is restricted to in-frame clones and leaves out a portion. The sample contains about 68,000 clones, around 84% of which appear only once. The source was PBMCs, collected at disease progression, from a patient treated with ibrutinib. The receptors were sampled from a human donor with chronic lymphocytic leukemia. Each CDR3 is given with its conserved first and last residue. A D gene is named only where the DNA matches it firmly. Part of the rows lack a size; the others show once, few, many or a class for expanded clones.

CDR3 DNA: TGTGCCAGCAGCGTAGGTACAGATACGCAGTATTTT; CDR3 protein: CASSVGTDTQYF; clone size: NA; J gene: TRBJ2-3; D gene: NA; V gene: TRBV9
CDR3 DNA: TGTGCGAGGTCCCTAAAGGCGGCAAAATACAATGAGCAGTTCTTC; CDR3 protein: CARSLKAAKYNEQFF; clone size: few; J gene: TRBJ2-1; D gene: NA; V gene: TRBV6-6
CDR3 DNA: TGCGCCAGCAGCCCTGGGACAGGGTATGGCTACACCTTC; CDR3 protein: CASSPGTGYGYTF; clone size: NA; J gene: TRBJ1-2; D gene: TRBD1; V gene: TRBV5-1
CDR3 DNA: TGTGCCAGCAGCTTTTCGACAGGGGGCTACGGCTACACCTTC; CDR3 protein: CASSFSTGGYGYTF; clone size: NA; J gene: TRBJ1-2; D gene: TRBD1; V gene: TRBV5-4
CDR3 DNA: TGTGCCAGCAGCTTAGGGGTTTACAGCCGGGTCTTC; CDR3 protein: CASSLGVYSRVF; clone size: NA; J gene: TRBJ2-1; D gene: NA; V gene: TRBV7-2
CDR3 DNA: TGTGCCACCAGCAGAGATAGCGGGAGGGATTACGAGCAGTACTTC; CDR3 protein: CATSRDSGRDYEQYF; clone size: NA; J gene: TRBJ2-7; D gene: TRBD2; V gene: TRBV15
CDR3 DNA: TGCGCCAGCAGCAAGGGACTAGCGGCGGACCGGCGCCGAGAGACCCAGTACTTC; CDR3 protein: CASSKGLAADRRRETQYF; clone size: NA; J gene: TRBJ2-5; D gene: TRBD2; V gene: TRBV5-1
CDR3 DNA: TGTGCCAGTAGTATAGACCCGACACCTGGCTATGGCTACACCTTC; CDR3 protein: CASSIDPTPGYGYTF; clone size: NA; J gene: TRBJ1-2; D gene: NA; V gene: TRBV19
CDR3 DNA: TGTGCCACCAGCAGAGATTTAGGGAGGGGGCAGCCCCAGCATTTT; CDR3 protein: CATSRDLGRGQPQHF; clone size: NA; J gene: TRBJ1-5; D gene: NA; V gene: TRBV15
CDR3 DNA: TGCAGTGCTAGAGATAATCAGCCCCAGCATTTT; CDR3 protein: CSARDNQPQHF; clone size: NA; J gene: TRBJ1-5; D gene: NA; V gene: TRBV20-1
CDR3 DNA: TGTGCCAGCAGTTACTCCACTCTGGGGGGGCCATATGGCTACACCTTC; CDR3 protein: CASSYSTLGGPYGYTF; clone size: NA; J gene: TRBJ1-2; D gene: NA; V gene: TRBV6-5
CDR3 DNA: TGTGCCAGCAGCTTGAGGGGCACAGATACGCAGTATTTT; CDR3 protein: CASSLRGTDTQYF; clone size: few; J gene: TRBJ2-3; D gene: NA; V gene: TRBV5-6
CDR3 DNA: TGTGCCAGCTCACTGGGGACAGTCAAGGCCGGGGAGCTGTTTTTT; CDR3 protein: CASSLGTVKAGELFF; clone size: NA; J gene: TRBJ2-2; D gene: TRBD1; V gene: TRBV18
CDR3 DNA: TGTGCCAGCTCACCATGGGGATTGGACACTGAAGCTTTCTTT; CDR3 protein: CASSPWGLDTEAFF; clone size: NA; J gene: TRBJ1-1; D gene: NA; V gene: TRBV18
CDR3 DNA: TGTGCCAGCAGTACCCGGGACAGGGGGCTTCCGTTATCTTACGAGCAGTACTTC; CDR3 protein: CASSTRDRGLPLSYEQYF; clone size: NA; J gene: TRBJ2-7; D gene: TRBD1; V gene: TRBV27
CDR3 DNA: TGTGCCAGCATCGCGGGAGCGTCTTACAATGAGCAGTTCTTC; CDR3 protein: CASIAGASYNEQFF; clone size: once; J gene: TRBJ2-1; D gene: TRBD2; V gene: TRBV2
CDR3 DNA: TGTGCCACCAGCAGAGCGAGCGGAAACACCGGGGAGCTGTTTTTT; CDR3 protein: CATSRASGNTGELFF; clone size: NA; J gene: TRBJ2-2; D gene: NA; V gene: TRBV15
CDR3 DNA: TGTGCCAGCAGTCCATGGACAGGGGGCTCTGAAAAACTGTTTTTT; CDR3 protein: CASSPWTGGSEKLFF; clone size: NA; J gene: TRBJ1-4; D gene: TRBD1; V gene: TRBV6-1
CDR3 DNA: TGTGCCAGCAGCTTAAGTGGGCAGACGAACACTGAAGCTTTCTTT; CDR3 protein: CASSLSGQTNTEAFF; clone size: few; J gene: TRBJ1-1; D gene: NA; V gene: TRBV11-3
CDR3 DNA: TGTGCCAGCAGCGGGACCCTTAGGAACTATGGCTACACCTTC; CDR3 protein: CASSGTLRNYGYTF; clone size: NA; J gene: TRBJ1-2; D gene: NA; V gene: TRBV6-5
CDR3 DNA: TGCGCCAGCAGTGGGTGGGACACATACAATGAGCAGTTCTTC; CDR3 protein: CASSGWDTYNEQFF; clone size: NA; J gene: TRBJ2-1; D gene: NA; V gene: TRBV10-2
CDR3 DNA: TGTGCCAGCATTTGGGACAGCAATCAGCCCCAGCATTTT; CDR3 protein: CASIWDSNQPQHF; clone size: NA; J gene: TRBJ1-5; D gene: NA; V gene: TRBV2
CDR3 DNA: TGTGCCAGTAGCTTCTCGGGGCAGGGGGCAGAACAGCCCCAGCATTTT; CDR3 protein: CASSFSGQGAEQPQHF; clone size: NA; J gene: TRBJ1-5; D gene: TRBD1; V gene: TRBV19
CDR3 DNA: TGTGCCAGCAGCTTAAACAGACAAGAGACCCAGTACTTC; CDR3 protein: CASSLNRQETQYF; clone size: NA; J gene: TRBJ2-5; D gene: NA; V gene: TRBV7-2
CDR3 DNA: TGTGCCAGCAGCTCCGGGACCTATGGCTACACCTTC; CDR3 protein: CASSSGTYGYTF; clone size: NA; J gene: TRBJ1-2; D gene: NA; V gene: TRBV11-1
CDR3 DNA: TGCGCCAGCAGCCAGAGCGGCAGGGGCCCTGAAGCTTTCTTT; CDR3 protein: CASSQSGRGPEAFF; clone size: NA; J gene: TRBJ1-1; D gene: NA; V gene: TRBV4-1
CDR3 DNA: TGCGCCAGCAGCCAAAAAGGGGACACTGAAGCTTTCTTT; CDR3 protein: CASSQKGDTEAFF; clone size: NA; J gene: TRBJ1-1; D gene: NA; V gene: TRBV4-1